This T cell receptor (beta chain) stems from a study of T-cell memory formation after mild COVID-19. Turning to the study itself: TCR clusters mostly belonged to single donors.

This clonotype was detected a few times. Germline V CDR1 and CDR2: LGHNA, YSLEER. There are 19 residues in the CDR3. Trimming at V came to 0 bases and at J to 5 bases, leaving 13 bases not matched to a gene. MiXCR, applied by TCRdb to the 5' RACE reads, yields one record per CDR3 protein. The repertoire holds roughly 250,000 distinct CDR3 sequences, with 16% as singletons. The sample was PBMCs or a T cell subset sorted from them (not recorded which). J is TRBJ1-6 and V is TRBV4-3, with TRBD1 matching over 7 bases. The source of this sequence is a man younger than 30 who had mild COVID-19 (a few samples of this study predate the infection). Cell type and time point are not known. CDR3 nucleotides: TGCGCCAGCAGCCAAGATCACCGAAAGGGGGCTAGCGATAATTCACCCCTCCACTTT. It is translated as CASSQDHRKGASDNSPLHF.